These 20 T cell receptor beta chains were all obtained from the same sample, sequenced in a study of regulatory T cells in long-lasting Graves disease. The TCR beta library used iRepertoire HTBI primers with Arm-PCR amplification of CDR3. From the multiplex PCR reads, TCRdb called clonotypes with MiXCR, one entry per CDR3 protein. The profile shows about 520,000 distinct CDR3 sequences, about 12% of them singletons. Documented time point: newly diagnosed GD, antithyroid drugs for less than 3 months. There was RNA extracted from PBMCs, and the TCR library was made from it. This same sample was also part of a study on T cells in Graves' hyperthyroidism and ophthalmopathy.

The sequenced sample was peripheral blood mononuclear cells (PBMCs), obtained at new diagnosis, from a patient treated with antithyroid drugs. Receptor source: a woman aged 25-40 years with Graves disease.

The chain uses TRBV2 and TRBJ2-1, with unresolved D. The CDR3 runs to 13 residues. V gave up 5 bases and J gave up 9 bases, with 14 bases separating them. Per the germline V gene, CDR1 is SNHLY and CDR2 is FYNNEI. CDR3 nucleotides: TGTGCCAGCAGTTTACGTTCAATTGGTGAGCAGTTCTTC. Translating it yields CASSLRSIGEQFF. Looking up the rest from reference TRBV2 and TRBJ2-1 gives the full variable domain: EPEVTQTPSHQVTQMGQEVILRCVPISNHLYFYWYRQILGQKVEFLVSFYNNEISEKSEIFDDQFSVERPDGSNFTLKIRSTKLEDSAMYFCASSLRSIGEQFFGPGTRLTVL.

The sample holds many counts of this clonotype. The rearrangement uses TRBV20-1 and TRBJ2-1, with 7 bases identical to TRBD1. V lost 5 bases, J lost 5 bases, and 12 bases stayed unmatched. The CDR3 consists of 15 residues. In germline, CDR1 is DFQATT, CDR2 SNEGSKA (reference sequence). The DNA of the CDR3 is TGCAGTGCTTCTTGGGGACAGCGCCCAGACAATGAGCAGTTCTTC. Its translation is CSASWGQRPDNEQFF.

The chain carries TRBV5-1 and TRBJ2-5, with 9 positions matching TRBD2. Germline assignment: CDR1 SGHRS and CDR2 YFSETQ. V trimming: 0 bases; J trimming: 2 bases; junction bases outside the gene matches: 5. The CDR3 sequence is 16 residues long. CDR3 region: CASSLGASGKQETQYF. The CDR3 nucleotides read TGCGCCAGCAGCTTGGGGGCTAGCGGGAAACAAGAGACCCAGTACTTC.

This clonotype showed up just a few times. The chain is built from TRBV15 and TRBJ1-1; 8 nucleotides match TRBD1. The CDR3 is 14 residues long. The germline V gene has CDR1 LNHNV and CDR2 YYDKDF (reference sequence). The junction had 1 base not matched to a gene; V was cut back by 1 base and J by 3 bases. CDR3 amino acids: CATSRGQGHTEAFF. The CDR3 DNA reads as TGTGCCACCAGCAGAGGACAGGGGCACACTGAAGCTTTCTTT.

This clonotype was counted many times. The chain is built from TRBV7-8 and TRBJ2-7, with TRBD1 identical over 8 bases. In germline, CDR1 is SGHVS, CDR2 FQNEAQ. After removal of 4 bases from V and 4 bases from J, the junction contained 9 bases not matched to a gene. CDR3 length equals 15 residues. As DNA, the CDR3 is TGTGCCAGCAGCTCCCCGTTGGACAGGGCATACGAGCAGTACTTC. This codes for CASSSPLDRAYEQYF.

Worth noting for this clonotype: This sequence may be a read error, since a much larger clone differs from it by one base. The CDR3 nucleotides read TGCGCCAGCAGCCAAGTAGGGAACGCTGAAGCTTTCTTT. Protein product: CASSQVGNAEAFF. The chain joins TRBV5-5 to TRBJ1-1; no clear D. Per the germline V gene, CDR1 is SGHKS and CDR2 is YYEKEE (reference sequence). This CDR3 region has 13 residues.

There are many counts of this clonotype. V and J are TRBV5-1 and TRBJ2-2; possible D gene TRBD1, 5 bases. Trimming left V 1 base short and J 5 bases short, with 15 bases between. This CDR3 has 16 residues. Germline CDR1 SGHRS, CDR2 YFSETQ. CDR3 DNA sequence: TGCGCCAGCAGCTTGATTGACACAGGTGGGACCGGGGAGCTGTTTTTT. Translating it yields CASSLIDTGGTGELFF.

This clonotype was observed at least ten times. V is TRBV6-5 and J is TRBJ1-3; D gene unclear. Trimming shortened V by 4 bases and J by 1 base, and 5 bases separated the two germline ends. The CDR3 is made up of 13 amino acids. CDR1 is MNHEY, CDR2 SVGAGI, per germline. The chain's CDR3 is CASSLMSGNTIYF. CDR3 DNA sequence: TGTGCCAGCAGTTTAATGTCTGGAAACACCATATATTTT.

This clonotype was picked up a small number of times. This chain uses TRBV7-9 with TRBJ2-1; the D gene is possibly TRBD1 (6 bases). Trimming left V 3 bases short and J 14 bases short, with 11 bases between. In germline, CDR1 is SEHNR, CDR2 FQNEAQ (reference sequence). The CDR3 covers 11 residues. The CDR3 nucleotides are TGTGCCAGCAGCTTCCGGACAGATAAGTTCTTC. This translates into CASSFRTDKFF.

This clonotype was seen many times. The chain uses TRBV7-9 and TRBJ2-1; D might be TRBD2 (5 bases). The V gene's germline CDR1 is SEHNR and CDR2 FQNEAQ (reference sequence). The CDR3 has 17 residues. Trimming took off 3 bases at V and 1 base at J, with 16 bases between the two ends. CDR3: CASSFRAASRSYNEQFF. The CDR3 nucleotides are TGTGCCAGCAGCTTCCGAGCGGCTAGCAGGTCCTACAATGAGCAGTTCTTC.

The table lists this clonotype with many counts. The genes are TRBV5-1 and TRBJ1-1, with TRBD1 as a possible D gene (6 bases). Per germline, CDR1 SGHRS and CDR2 YFSETQ. V lost 2 bases, J lost 7 bases, and 15 bases lay in between. The CDR3 sequence is 14 residues long. Written as DNA, the CDR3 is TGCGCCAGCAGCTTCAGGGGCGCGGTGAGTGAAGCTTTCTTT. Its protein is CASSFRGAVSEAFF. Full variable domain (missing parts from reference TRBV5-1 and TRBJ1-1): KAGVTQTPRYLIKTRGQQVTLSCSPISGHRSVSWYQQTPGQGLQFLFEYFSETQRNKGNFPGRFSGRQFSNSRSEMNVSTLELGDSALYLCASSFRGAVSEAFFGQGTRLTVV.

The table lists this clonotype with many counts. V and J are TRBV20-1 and TRBJ1-3; D possibly corresponds to TRBD1 (5 bases). The CDR3 has 14 amino acids. V dropped 2 bases and J dropped 3 bases, with 11 bases sitting between them. Germline CDR1 DFQATT, CDR2 SNEGSKA (reference sequence). CDR3 coding DNA: TGCAGTGCTAGATCAGGGAATTATGGAAACACCATATATTTT. This encodes CSARSGNYGNTIYF.

This clonotype turned up a few times. The V gene is TRBV6-2 or TRBV6-3, the J gene TRBJ2-4; no reliable D call. Per germline, CDR1 MNHEY and CDR2 SVGEGT. V lost 3 bases, J lost 9 bases, and 15 bases lay in between. The CDR3 contains 14 residues. As DNA, the CDR3 is TGTGCCAGCAGTTATGGATTCCGGGCCAGCATTCAGTACTTC. Translation: CASSYGFRASIQYF.

To note about this clonotype: Just one base apart from a much larger clone, this may be a read error. The chain recombines TRBV13 with TRBJ2-1; D gene unclear. V was shortened by 5 bases and J by 8 bases, with 22 bases between the two germline ends. Germline CDR1 and CDR2: PRHDT and FYEKMQ (reference sequence). This CDR3 contains 16 residues. CDR3 sequence (DNA): TGTGCCAGCAGCGCCGCTCAGCGTCCAAACCCCCATGAGCAGTTCTTC. Its protein product is CASSAAQRPNPHEQFF.

The gene calls are TRBV7-2 and TRBJ2-7; 8 bases are a match to TRBD1. The CDR3 consists of 16 residues. V trimming: 2 bases; J trimming: 1 base; junction bases outside the gene matches: 7. Per germline, CDR1 SGHTA and CDR2 FQGNSA. The CDR3 bases are TGTGCCAGCAGCTTATCGACGACAGGGGCGTCCTACGAGCAGTACTTC. Translation gives CASSLSTTGASYEQYF.

This clonotype was seen ten or more times. The chain uses TRBV15 and TRBJ1-2; no reliable D call. Trimming shortened V by 0 bases and J by 5 bases, and 10 bases separated the two germline ends. The CDR3 contains 14 residues. Germline V gene lookup returns CDR1 LNHNV and CDR2 YYDKDF (reference sequence). The CDR3 nucleotides read TGTGCCACCAGCAGAGAGAATCGAGGGTATGGCTACACCTTC. Translated: CATSRENRGYGYTF.

This clonotype was recorded many times. The chain couples TRBV9 to TRBJ1-5, with 7 bases identical to TRBD1. The CDR3 has 14 amino acids. The ends lost 3 bases at V and 4 bases at J; junction bases unmatched: 4. The germline CDR1 and CDR2 sequences are SGDLS and YYNGEE. In nucleotides, the CDR3 is TGTGCCAGCAGCGCAGGGACAGTGAATCAGCCCCAGCATTTT. It is translated as CASSAGTVNQPQHF.

This clonotype occurred many times. The V call is TRBV28, the J call TRBJ2-1; 7 nucleotides line up with TRBD2. The J segment lost 9 bases and the V segment lost 3 bases, leaving 11 bases of the junction unmatched. This CDR3 has 15 residues. The germline V gene encodes CDR1 MDHEN and CDR2 SYDVKM. The CDR3 region is CASSFLAGAPGEQFF. For the CDR3, the DNA is TGTGCCAGCAGTTTTTTGGCGGGAGCCCCGGGTGAGCAGTTCTTC.

This clonotype showed up many times. V usage is TRBV29-1 and J usage is TRBJ2-3, with D perhaps assigned TRBD1 or TRBD2 (5 bases each). V shed 6 bases and J shed 2 bases, with 12 bases lying between them. The length of the CDR3 is 13 residues. Germline V lookup: CDR1 SQVTM, CDR2 ANQGSEA. CDR3: CSVNRDPTDTQYF. In nucleotides, the CDR3 is TGCAGCGTAAATCGGGACCCCACAGATACGCAGTATTTT.

This clonotype has a count of ten or more. This chain links TRBV11-2 with TRBJ1-2; no definite D call. The CDR3 spans 16 residues. Per germline, CDR1 SGHAT and CDR2 FQNNGV. V dropped 0 bases and J dropped 3 bases, with 14 bases sitting between them. CDR3 protein: CASSLERENSHYGYTF. The CDR3 DNA is TGTGCCAGCAGCTTAGAACGGGAAAACAGCCACTATGGCTACACCTTC.